The present entry profiles one T cell receptor (beta chain) with its context. Its specificity is not known. This sample was taken from a study of response to subunit inactivated influenza vaccine. General study results and limits: Only a handful of new T cells, the authors suggested, are recruited with each seasonal influenza vaccination.

V lost 5 bases to trimming and J lost 0 bases; unmatched junction nucleotides: 8. This CDR3 contains 16 residues. Per germline, CDR1 MNHEY and CDR2 SMNVEV (reference sequence). TCRdb recomputed calls from the RT-PCR reads with MiXCR, one row per CDR3 protein. The table records more than 450,000 distinct CDR3 sequences, about 12% of them present only once. Sequenced here: PBMCs from blood, sampled on the day of vaccination. The V call is TRBV27, the J call TRBJ2-3; 7 bases match TRBD2. The sequence was collected from a man aged 50 to 59 who received an inactivated influenza vaccine. The CDR3 spells CASSPQAGLSTDTQYF. The CDR3 DNA sequence: TGTGCCAGCAGTCCCCAAGCGGGACTTAGCACAGATACGCAGTATTTT.